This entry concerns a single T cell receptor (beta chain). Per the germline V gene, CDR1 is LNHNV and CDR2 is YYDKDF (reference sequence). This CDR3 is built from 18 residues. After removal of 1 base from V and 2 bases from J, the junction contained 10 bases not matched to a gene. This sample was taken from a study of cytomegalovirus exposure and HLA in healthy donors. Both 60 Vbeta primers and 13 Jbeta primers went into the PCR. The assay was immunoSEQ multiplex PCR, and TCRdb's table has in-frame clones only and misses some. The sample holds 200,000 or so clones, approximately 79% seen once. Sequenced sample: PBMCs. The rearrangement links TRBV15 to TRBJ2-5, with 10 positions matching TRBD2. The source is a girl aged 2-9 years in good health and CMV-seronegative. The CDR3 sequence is CATSRVGSGRSVQETQYF. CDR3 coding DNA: TGTGCCACCAGCAGAGTGGGTAGCGGGAGGAGCGTACAAGAGACCCAGTACTTC.